This entry features one T cell receptor (beta chain) sequence. Its antigen is unknown. CCR7-negative CD45RA+ TemRA cells were combined with CD45RO+ cells to form CD8 memory. TCRdb keeps only in-frame clones here, not all; method: immunoSEQ multiplex PCR. The data hold about 79,000 clones, with about 64% observed a single time. The data are from a study of shared clonotypes between healthy human individuals. Overall study results and limits: Clonotype sharing across donors was expected to vary with sequencing depth.

The receptor comes from a man aged 25 to 40 in good health. Source material: memory CD8+ T cells sorted from blood. Sample subset: CD45RO+ cells pooled with CCR7-negative TemRA cells.

In DNA, the CDR3 is TGTGCCAGCAGCGTAGCGGGTAGTTACACTGAAGCTTTCTTT. Translated: CASSVAGSYTEAFF. This chain connects TRBV9 to TRBJ1-1; D is unclear. Looked up from germline, CDR1 is SGDLS and CDR2 is YYNGEE. The CDR3 is 14 amino acids. Trimming took 0 bases from V and 3 from J, leaving 9 bases between them.